The 27 T cell receptor beta chains in this list originate from one sample, sequenced in a study of radiation and T cells in renal cell carcinoma. The repertoire was sequenced with immunoSEQ multiplex PCR; TCRdb's copy has only in-frame clones and lacks some. The sample holds around 13,000 clones, 30% to 40% seen once. Documented treatment: 15 Gy SBRT to primary tumor, nephrectomy 4 weeks later. The specimen was tumor tissue, collected from a patient whose treatment included radiotherapy and nephrectomy. These receptors all come from a man aged 60 to 75 with renal cell carcinoma.

This chain links TRBV7-8 with TRBJ1-1; D unresolved. CDR3 length equals 13 residues. Germline CDR1 SGHVS, CDR2 FQNEAQ. The V and J ends lost 5 bases and 1 base respectively, with 8 bases between them. DNA of the CDR3: TGTGCCAGCAGCCGCGGACGGAACACTGAAGCTTTCTTT. Translated: CASSRGRNTEAFF.

The rearrangement uses TRBV5-1 and TRBJ1-2; 10 nucleotides line up with TRBD1. Germline V lookup: CDR1 SGHRS, CDR2 YFSETQ. The trim removed 2 bases at V and 8 bases at J, leaving 6 bases unmatched. There are 14 residues in the CDR3. The CDR3 spells CASSFPGQGGGYTF. CDR3 nucleotide sequence: TGCGCCAGCAGCTTCCCCGGACAGGGGGGAGGCTACACCTTC.

The gene calls are TRBV30 and TRBJ1-2; D call uncertain. Germline V CDR1 and CDR2: GTSNPN, SVGIG (reference sequence). The V and J ends lost 0 bases and 4 bases respectively, with 6 bases between them. The CDR3 loop spans 12 amino acids. The CDR3: CAWSVFSYGYTF. CDR3 coding DNA: TGTGCCTGGAGTGTCTTTTCCTATGGCTACACCTTC.

V usage is TRBV4-1 and J usage is TRBJ2-7, with 9 bases matching TRBD2. The germline V gene encodes CDR1 MGHRA and CDR2 YSYEKL. V trimming: 4 bases; J trimming: 1 base; junction bases outside the gene matches: 5. The CDR3 is made up of 15 amino acids. In DNA, the CDR3 is TGCGCCAGCAGCCTTAGCGGGGGCCCATCCTACGAGCAGTACTTC. Its protein is CASSLSGGPSYEQYF.

In this sample, this clone turned up a few times. The chain has TRBV6-5 and TRBJ1-6; D unresolved. The CDR3 is 13 residues long. With 5 bases removed from V and 13 bases from J, the gap between germline ends came to 15 bases. CDR1 MNHEY and CDR2 SVGAGI come from the germline V gene. The CDR3 loop reads CASSPREPPPLHF. CDR3 in DNA: TGTGCCAGCAGTCCCCGGGAACCTCCCCCCCTCCACTTT.

The chain recombines TRBV10-2 with TRBJ2-7; 7 nucleotides line up with TRBD1. The CDR3 is made up of 13 amino acids. V lost 8 bases, J lost 6 bases, and 10 bases stayed unmatched. CDR1 is WSHSY and CDR2 is SAAADI in the germline V gene. CDR3 region: CASQSDRASEQYF. The CDR3 DNA follows: TGCGCCAGCCAGTCCGACAGGGCGAGCGAGCAGTACTTC.

The chain employs TRBV15 and TRBJ1-5; no clear D. Looked up from germline, CDR1 is LNHNV and CDR2 is YYDKDF (reference sequence). V was trimmed by 0 bases and J by 6 bases, leaving 6 bases between them. The CDR3 loop spans 13 amino acids. The CDR3 bases are TGTGCCACCAGCAGAGATCGGTCTCAGCCCCAGCATTTT. Its protein product is CATSRDRSQPQHF.

This clone was seen only a few times. The rearrangement joins TRBV7-9 to TRBJ1-2; TRBD1 is a possible D gene (6 bases). CDR3 length: 13 amino acids. CDR1 is SEHNR, CDR2 FQNEAQ, per germline (reference sequence). Trimming left V 1 base short and J 3 bases short, with 6 bases between. The CDR3 here is CASSLGQDYGYTF. CDR3 in DNA: TGTGCCAGCAGCTTAGGACAGGACTATGGCTACACCTTC.

The V and J genes are TRBV30 and TRBJ2-1; 7 nucleotides agree with TRBD1. After removal of 4 bases from V and 2 bases from J, the junction contained 8 bases not matched to a gene. Germline V gives CDR1 GTSNPN, CDR2 SVGIG (reference sequence). The CDR3 sequence is 15 residues long. DNA for the CDR3: TGTGCCTGGAACCCCGGGACAGAAGCCTACAATGAGCAGTTCTTC. Its protein product is CAWNPGTEAYNEQFF.

The chain has TRBV7-8 and TRBJ2-7, with 14 nucleotides matching TRBD2. The CDR3 is 15 amino acids. CDR1 is SGHVS and CDR2 is FQNEAQ in the germline V gene. V was pared by 5 bases and J by 7 bases, with 7 bases of the junction left unmatched. In nucleotides, the CDR3 is TGTGCCAGCAGCCCCGGGACTAGCGGGAGAGTTGAGCAGTACGTC. Translation gives CASSPGTSGRVEQYV.

The J gene is TRBJ2-1, the V gene TRBV9, with D possibly TRBD2 on 6 matching bases. Germline CDR1 reads SGDLS; CDR2 reads YYNGEE. The CDR3 is made up of 16 amino acids. The V end lost 0 bases, the J end lost 0 bases, and 10 bases lay between the germline ends. CDR3 in DNA: TGTGCCAGCAGCGTAGCCCGGGAGCGCTCCTACAATGAGCAGTTCTTC. It encodes CASSVARERSYNEQFF.

The V gene is TRBV6-1, the J gene TRBJ2-7; TRBD1 matches 12 bases. Germline V gene sequence: CDR1 MNHNS, CDR2 SASEGT. Trimming took 8 bases from V and 7 from J; bases not matched to a gene: 12. The CDR3 extends over 15 amino acids. The CDR3 DNA reads TGTGCCAGCGCGGGACAGGGGGCGAGTTCGGAGGAGCAGTACTTC. It codes for CASAGQGASSEEQYF.

CDR3 protein: CASSATRGGVYGYTF. In DNA form, the CDR3 reads TGTGCCAGCAGCGCCACCCGGGGTGGGGTATATGGCTACACCTTC. The V call is TRBV9, the J call TRBJ1-2; D is uncertain. Germline lookup yields CDR1 SGDLS and CDR2 YYNGEE. Trimming took off 3 bases at V and 5 bases at J, with 17 bases between the two ends. The CDR3 loop spans 15 amino acids. The complete variable domain, with remaining parts taken from reference TRBV9 and TRBJ1-2, reads DSGVTQTPKHLITATGQRVTLRCSPRSGDLSVYWYQQSLDQGLQFLIQYYNGEERAKGNILERFSAQQFPDLHSELNLSSLELGDSALYFCASSATRGGVYGYTFGSGTRLTVV.

By share of the sample, this clone is medium-sized. This chain connects TRBV14 to TRBJ1-2; no firm D call. This CDR3 spans 12 amino acids. Germline V gene data show CDR1 as SGHDN and CDR2 as FVKESK. Trimming stripped 2 bases from V and 4 bases from J, with 5 bases between. CDR3 DNA sequence: TGTGCCAGCAGCCAATCCCCCTATGGCTACACCTTC. Its translation is CASSQSPYGYTF.

This clone was detected a few times. This chain links TRBV6-5 with TRBJ2-3; D remains unclear. The germline V gene has CDR1 MNHEY and CDR2 SVGAGI. This CDR3 is built from 13 residues. The V end lost 6 bases, the J end lost 1 base, and 8 bases lay between the germline ends. In nucleotides, the CDR3 is TGTGCCAGCAGCCAGGTTGGCACAGATACGCAGTATTTT. As protein: CASSQVGTDTQYF.

The genes are TRBV5-1 and TRBJ1-1; D might be TRBD1 (6 bases). The CDR3 spans 14 residues. Looked up from germline, CDR1 is SGHRS and CDR2 is YFSETQ. Trimming took off 2 bases at V and 0 bases at J, with 8 bases between the two ends. CDR3: CASSLGQMNTEAFF. The CDR3 DNA reads as TGCGCCAGCAGCTTAGGACAGATGAACACTGAAGCTTTCTTT.

This chain uses TRBV6-1 with TRBJ1-2; D not certain. Germline CDR1 MNHNS, CDR2 SASEGT. The CDR3 runs to 14 residues. The V and J ends lost 10 bases and 6 bases respectively, with 21 bases between them. The CDR3, as DNA: TGTGCCATCTCATTCTACGCAAGGGCGGATGGCTACACCTTC. Encoded protein: CAISFYARADGYTF.

The chain recombines TRBV30 with TRBJ1-5; TRBD1 agrees at 7 bases. The CDR3 totals 12 residues. CDR1 GTSNPN and CDR2 SVGIG come from the germline V gene (reference sequence). J gave up 6 bases and V 2 bases, and 1 base lay outside the gene matches. The CDR3 nucleotides are TGTGCCTGGAGTTACAGGGGTCAGCCCCAGCATTTT. It codes for CAWSYRGQPQHF.

The gene calls are TRBV13 and TRBJ2-3; possibly TRBD1 for D (6 bases). Germline CDR1 PRHDT, CDR2 FYEKMQ (reference sequence). Deletions cut 7 bases from V and 4 bases from J, with 12 bases between. The CDR3 is 13 residues long. The CDR3 region is CASTGQHADTQYF. The DNA for the CDR3 is TGTGCCAGCACAGGACAGCACGCAGATACGCAGTATTTT.

The chain uses TRBV18 and TRBJ1-2; D gene unclear. CDR1 and CDR2 (germline): KGHSH, LQKENI. Trimming removed 1 base at V and 2 bases at J, with 2 bases between. CDR3 length: 12 residues. The CDR3 loop is CASSPRNYGYTF. DNA of the CDR3: TGTGCCAGCTCACCACGGAACTATGGCTACACCTTC.

The chain couples TRBV28 to TRBJ1-2, with 7 bases that match TRBD1. The V and J ends lost 4 bases and 7 bases, in that order; junction bases with no gene match: 9. Germline V CDR1 and CDR2: MDHEN, SYDVKM. The CDR3 runs 14 residues. This CDR3 reads CASSSPGGLSGYTF. In nucleotides, the CDR3 is TGTGCCAGCAGTTCGCCAGGGGGATTGAGTGGCTACACCTTC.

This chain links TRBV6-5 with TRBJ1-3; D might be TRBD1 (6 bases). Between the trimmed V and J ends, which lost 5 bases and 2 bases, there was a span of 13 bases. Germline lookup yields CDR1 MNHEY and CDR2 SVGAGI. The CDR3 totals 15 residues. The CDR3 DNA reads as TGTGCCAGCAGTCTCAAACAGGGAACTGGAAACACCATATATTTT. Its protein product is CASSLKQGTGNTIYF.

This clone was observed a handful of times. The chain employs TRBV27 and TRBJ1-1, with 7 bases matching TRBD1. J lost 2 bases, V lost 0 bases, and 6 bases had no gene match. The CDR3 runs to 16 residues. CDR1 and CDR2 from the germline V gene are MNHEY and SMNVEV (reference sequence). CDR3: CASSLSPAGGNTEAFF. The CDR3 DNA follows: TGTGCCAGCAGTTTATCGCCCGCAGGGGGAAACACTGAAGCTTTCTTT.

This clone occurred a few times. The chain couples TRBV18 to TRBJ2-6, with TRBD1 as a possible D gene (6 bases). V shed 3 bases and J shed 2 bases, with 14 bases lying between them. The CDR3 length is 17 residues. Germline assignment: CDR1 KGHSH and CDR2 LQKENI. DNA for the CDR3: TGTGCCAGCTCACCGGTCCAACAGGGAGCTGGGGCCAACGTCCTGACTTTC. It encodes CASSPVQQGAGANVLTF. Filled out from reference TRBV18 and TRBJ2-6, the complete variable domain reads NAGVMQNPRHLVRRRGQEARLRCSPMKGHSHVYWYRQLPEEGLKFMVYLQKENIIDESGMPKERFSAEFPKEGPSILRIQQVVRGDSAAYFCASSPVQQGAGANVLTFGAGSRLTVL.

J is TRBJ2-2 and V is TRBV15; 8 nucleotides line up with TRBD2. Germline V gene sequence: CDR1 LNHNV, CDR2 YYDKDF (reference sequence). After removal of 1 base from V and 1 base from J, the junction contained 5 bases not matched to a gene. The CDR3 contains 17 residues. The chain's CDR3 is CATSRVGRGRNTGELFF. The CDR3 DNA reads as TGTGCCACCAGCAGAGTCGGGAGGGGAAGGAACACCGGGGAGCTGTTTTTT.

By sample share, this clone is medium-sized. This chain joins TRBV6-1 and TRBJ2-5; the match to TRBD2 covers 8 bases. Germline CDR1 is MNHNS and CDR2 is SASEGT. The junction had 10 bases not matched to a gene; V was cut back by 3 bases and J by 4 bases. The CDR3 loop spans 16 amino acids. As DNA, the CDR3 is TGTGCCAGCAGTGATGGGAGGGGACTAGGGGGAGAGACCCAGTACTTC. Translated: CASSDGRGLGGETQYF.

The chain is built from TRBV27 and TRBJ2-5; 8 nucleotides line up with TRBD1. With 6 bases clipped from V and 4 bases from J, the junction kept 4 bases outside the gene matches. This CDR3 has 13 amino acids. Germline CDR1 MNHEY, CDR2 SMNVEV (reference sequence). CDR3 region: CASRGQVRETQYF. For the CDR3, the DNA is TGTGCCAGCAGGGGACAGGTCCGAGAGACCCAGTACTTC.